A single sample gave rise to the 32 T cell receptor beta chains below, sequenced in a study of Ad26.COV2.S vaccination and SARS-CoV-2 variants. Profiled with immunoSEQ multiplex PCR; TCRdb holds only in-frame clones, not every one. The data show about 390,000 clones, with about nine tenths seen just once and under 4% held by the top ten. Treatment denoted: 15 to 20 received Ad26.COV2.S at low or high dose, single or two shots; roughly 5 received placebo; per-sample allocation not given. Each sample was drawn 63 days after the first injection (of vaccine or placebo). This material consisted of peripheral blood, taken in a trial of Ad26.COV2.S vaccine versus placebo. The receptor source for this set is a person between 18 and 59 years old who received the Ad26.COV2.S COVID-19 vaccine or a placebo.

This chain joins TRBV4-3 and TRBJ1-1, with D possibly being TRBD1 (5 bases). V was cut by 5 bases and J by 6 bases, with 19 bases left in between. Germline V gene data show CDR1 as LGHNA and CDR2 as YSLEER. This CDR3 comprises 15 residues. The CDR3 DNA is TGCGCCAGCAGCGCCCGCCGGGGAGGGGTCCCTGAAGCTTTCTTT. It encodes CASSARRGGVPEAFF.

This clone was counted a single time. V is TRBV4-1 and J is TRBJ2-3; D is unclear. Germline lookup yields CDR1 MGHRA and CDR2 YSYEKL. Deletions cut 1 base from V and 2 bases from J, with 13 bases between. CDR3 size: 16 residues. CDR3: CASSQVNLGFTDTQYF. CDR3 nucleotides: TGCGCCAGCAGCCAAGTAAATCTGGGGTTCACAGATACGCAGTATTTT.

The chain employs TRBV5-1 and TRBJ1-5; no clear D. CDR3 size: 11 residues. V was clipped by 5 bases and J by 7 bases, with 7 bases between them. The V gene's germline CDR1 is SGHRS and CDR2 YFSETQ. The DNA for the CDR3 is TGCGCCAGCAGGGACTGCCAGCCCCAGCATTTT. Protein product: CASRDCQPQHF.

The J gene is TRBJ2-3, the V gene TRBV18, with D possibly matching TRBD2 (7 bases). The CDR3 is made up of 15 amino acids. V lost 1 base, J lost 8 bases, and 16 bases lay in between. Germline values: CDR1 KGHSH, CDR2 LQKENI. The CDR3 coding sequence is TGTGCCAGCTCACCACAGGCGGGGGCCGGACTTACGCAGTATTTT. Amino acids: CASSPQAGAGLTQYF. The complete variable domain, with remaining parts taken from reference TRBV18 and TRBJ2-3, reads NAGVMQNPRHLVRRRGQEARLRCSPMKGHSHVYWYRQLPEEGLKFMVYLQKENIIDESGMPKERFSAEFPKEGPSILRIQQVVRGDSAAYFCASSPQAGAGLTQYFGPGTRLTVL.

The CDR3 bases are TGTGCCAGCAGCCAAGATAGCGGTAGCACAGATACGCAGTATTTT. Translation gives CASSQDSGSTDTQYF. This chain joins TRBV14 and TRBJ2-3; maybe TRBD2 (6 bases). The germline CDR1 and CDR2 sequences are SGHDN and FVKESK. This CDR3 spans 15 amino acids. V lost 0 bases, J lost 0 bases, and 7 bases lay in between.

The chain carries TRBV7-2 and TRBJ2-7; D is unclear. This CDR3 is built from 13 residues. In germline, CDR1 is SGHTA, CDR2 FQGNSA. Trimming took off 4 bases at V and 3 bases at J, with 10 bases between the two ends. CDR3 amino acids: CASSSLPGYEQYF. The CDR3 bases are TGTGCCAGCAGCTCCCTCCCCGGCTACGAGCAGTACTTC. The whole variable domain, remainder taken from reference TRBV7-2 and TRBJ2-7, is GAGVSQSPSNKVTEKGKDVELRCDPISGHTALYWYRQSLGQGLEFLIYFQGNSAPDKSGLPSDRFSAERTGGSVSTLTIQRTQQEDSAVYLCASSSLPGYEQYFGPGTRLTVT.

This chain uses TRBV3-1 (or the pseudogene TRBV3-2) with TRBJ2-5; 7 nucleotides line up with TRBD1. V lost 4 bases to trimming and J lost 5 bases; unmatched junction nucleotides: 1. This CDR3 region has 12 residues. Germline V gene data show CDR1 as LGHDT and CDR2 as YNNKEL (reference sequence). In DNA form, the CDR3 reads TGTGCCAGCAGCCTCAGGGGGGAGACCCAGTACTTC. Translation gives CASSLRGETQYF.

The chain uses TRBV11-2 and TRBJ1-2; 7 bases match TRBD1. This CDR3 is 13 amino acids long. Looked up from germline, CDR1 is SGHAT and CDR2 is FQNNGV. J was trimmed by 14 bases and V by 3 bases; bases with no gene match: 12. Written as DNA, the CDR3 is TGTGCCAGCAGCTTGGGGCTCCCCAGGGGGGAAACCTTC. Protein: CASSLGLPRGETF. Full variable domain (remainder filled in from reference TRBV11-2 and TRBJ1-2): EAGVAQSPRYKIIEKRQSVAFWCNPISGHATLYWYQQILGQGPKLLIQFQNNGVVDDSQLPKDRFSAERLKGVDSTLKIQPAKLEDSAVYLCASSLGLPRGETFGSGTRLTVV.

The V gene is TRBV15, the J gene TRBJ1-4; possibly TRBD1 for D (5 bases). CDR3 length equals 15 residues. V was shortened by 1 base and J by 5 bases, with 11 bases between the two germline ends. Germline V gene sequence: CDR1 LNHNV, CDR2 YYDKDF (reference sequence). For the CDR3, the DNA is TGTGCCACCAGCAGAGGTAGGGGAGGGAATGAAAAACTGTTTTTT. It specifies CATSRGRGGNEKLFF.

This rearrangement joins TRBV27 to TRBJ1-2; D might be TRBD1 (6 bases). Trimming took off 3 bases at V and 4 bases at J, with 15 bases between the two ends. CDR3 size: 15 residues. The germline gives CDR1 MNHEY, CDR2 SMNVEV (reference sequence). The CDR3 here is CASSFWGASTYGYTF. DNA for the CDR3: TGTGCCAGCAGTTTTTGGGGGGCGTCGACCTATGGCTACACCTTC.

The chain links TRBV6-5 to TRBJ2-7; D perhaps matches TRBD1 (6 bases). Germline CDR1 MNHEY, CDR2 SVGAGI. The CDR3 contains 15 residues. Trimming took off 8 bases at V and 5 bases at J, with 22 bases between the two ends. The CDR3 here is CASRPSLWGRDEQYF. The CDR3 nucleotides read TGTGCCAGCCGACCTTCCCTGTGGGGGCGGGACGAGCAGTACTTC.

This rearrangement joins TRBV25-1 to TRBJ2-5; D is unclear. This CDR3 is built from 13 residues. V dropped 1 base and J dropped 2 bases, with 5 bases sitting between them. CDR1 is MGHDK and CDR2 is SYGVNS in the germline V gene. As DNA, the CDR3 is TGTGCCAGCAGTGAATCCTTTCAAGAGACCCAGTACTTC. Its translation is CASSESFQETQYF.

The rearrangement links TRBV9 to TRBJ2-7; D gene unclear. The CDR3 is made up of 14 amino acids. V gave up 4 bases and J gave up 7 bases, with 18 bases separating them. Germline V CDR1 and CDR2: SGDLS, YYNGEE. The CDR3 DNA reads as TGTGCCAGCAGCCCGCGGCCCGGCCTTTCTGAGCAGTACTTC. Translation: CASSPRPGLSEQYF.

The chain joins TRBV5-5 to TRBJ2-7, with 7 bases lining up with TRBD1. Per the germline V gene, CDR1 is SGHKS and CDR2 is YYEKEE (reference sequence). V shed 4 bases, J shed 8 bases, and the junction held 15 bases outside the gene matches. The CDR3 extends over 15 amino acids. The CDR3 region is CASSPDDTQGYQQYF. CDR3 DNA sequence: TGTGCCAGCAGCCCAGATGATACACAGGGGTACCAGCAGTACTTC.

The V gene is TRBV2, the J gene TRBJ2-6, with D unresolved. The CDR3 sequence is 17 residues long. V was cut by 1 base and J by 4 bases, with 14 bases left in between. Germline V gene sequence: CDR1 SNHLY, CDR2 FYNNEI. The CDR3 nucleotides are TGTGCCAGCAGTGAAGGGGCAGCCCTGGAGGGGGCCAACGTCCTGACTTTC. Translating gives CASSEGAALEGANVLTF.

This chain joins TRBV5-1 and TRBJ2-1, with TRBD2 matching over 14 bases. The trim removed 3 bases at V and 6 bases at J, leaving 2 bases unmatched. The length of the CDR3 is 15 residues. The germline V gene encodes CDR1 SGHRS and CDR2 YFSETQ. CDR3 sequence (DNA): TGCGCCAGCAGCTCCGGGACTAGCGGGGGCAATGAGCAGTTCTTC. Its protein product is CASSSGTSGGNEQFF.

V and J are TRBV7-2 and TRBJ2-3; 8 positions agree with TRBD2. The CDR3 runs 17 residues. Germline V gene sequence: CDR1 SGHTA, CDR2 FQGNSA. The junction had 10 bases not matched to a gene; V was cut back by 2 bases and J by 3 bases. DNA of the CDR3: TGTGCCAGCAGCTTATGGCCTAGCGGGTTGGAGACAGATACGCAGTATTTT. Protein: CASSLWPSGLETDTQYF.

This rearrangement joins TRBV5-1 to TRBJ1-2; D is uncertain. The CDR3 is made up of 12 amino acids. V was shortened by 0 bases and J by 5 bases, with 5 bases between the two germline ends. CDR1 is SGHRS, CDR2 YFSETQ, per germline. CDR3 DNA: TGCGCCAGCAGCTTGGATCAGTATGGCTACACCTTC. It yields the protein CASSLDQYGYTF.

CDR3 sequence: CASSGNFGGEETQYF. The CDR3 DNA reads as TGTGCCAGCAGTGGCAACTTTGGGGGCGAAGAGACCCAGTACTTC. The gene calls are TRBV25-1 and TRBJ2-5; TRBD1 might be the D (6 bases). Trimming took 4 bases from V and 3 from J, leaving 15 bases between them. The CDR3 length is 15 residues. CDR1 and CDR2 (germline): MGHDK, SYGVNS.

The V gene is TRBV7-2, the J gene TRBJ2-2, with D unresolved. Per the germline V gene, CDR1 is SGHTA and CDR2 is FQGNSA. The CDR3 spans 15 residues. Trimming stripped 3 bases from V and 0 bases from J, with 8 bases between. The CDR3: CASSFYGTNTGELFF. CDR3 DNA: TGTGCCAGCAGCTTCTACGGTACGAACACCGGGGAGCTGTTTTTT.

The chain joins TRBV7-8 to TRBJ1-2; D not certain. The CDR3 extends over 15 amino acids. V dropped 1 base and J dropped 1 base, with 10 bases sitting between them. CDR1 and CDR2 from the germline V gene are SGHVS and FQNEAQ. The CDR3 protein is CASSLDTGLNYGYTF. The CDR3 DNA is TGTGCCAGCAGCTTAGATACGGGCCTTAACTATGGCTACACCTTC. The full variable domain, its missing parts supplied by reference TRBV7-8 and TRBJ1-2, is GAGVSQSPRYKVAKRGQDVALRCDPISGHVSLFWYQQALGQGPEFLTYFQNEAQLDKSGLPSDRFFAERPEGSVSTLKIQRTQQEDSAVYLCASSLDTGLNYGYTFGSGTRLTVV.

V and J are TRBV19 and TRBJ2-3; 8 positions match TRBD1. Germline CDR1 and CDR2: LNHDA and SQIVND (reference sequence). The CDR3 is 15 residues long. Losses at the gene ends were 9 bases for V and 6 bases for J; bases not matched to a gene: 14. The CDR3 DNA sequence: TGTGCCAGCCGAGCCGACAGGGGTGGGGGGGATACGCAGTATTTT. Protein sequence: CASRADRGGGDTQYF.

The CDR3, as DNA: TGTGCCAGCAGCTTTTTCACTGAAGCTTTCTTT. It yields the protein CASSFFTEAFF. The rearrangement uses TRBV7-2 and TRBJ1-1, with D uncertain. CDR1 is SGHTA and CDR2 is FQGNSA in the germline V gene. This CDR3 spans 11 amino acids. V lost 3 bases to trimming and J lost 4 bases, with 3 bases between them. Complete variable domain (other parts from reference TRBV7-2 and TRBJ1-1): GAGVSQSPSNKVTEKGKDVELRCDPISGHTALYWYRQSLGQGLEFLIYFQGNSAPDKSGLPSDRFSAERTGGSVSTLTIQRTQQEDSAVYLCASSFFTEAFFGQGTRLTVV.

This sequence joins TRBV10-2 and TRBJ2-5; D not certain. The germline V and J ends were trimmed by 3 bases and 3 bases, with 8 bases remaining between them. This CDR3 spans 13 amino acids. Germline loops: CDR1 WSHSY, CDR2 SAAADI. CDR3 sequence (DNA): TGCGCCAGCAGTGATGGCAGGAAAGAGACCCAGTACTTC. Protein product: CASSDGRKETQYF.

The chain recombines TRBV4-3 with TRBJ1-2, with D uncertain. The CDR3 is 14 amino acids. V was pared by 0 bases and J by 8 bases, with 13 bases between. Germline CDR1 LGHNA, CDR2 YSLEER. CDR3 sequence (DNA): TGCGCCAGCAGCCAAGAACTCTCCCCTTCGGGCTACACCTTC. It encodes CASSQELSPSGYTF.

The chain carries TRBV30 and TRBJ2-2; D gene uncertain. The CDR3 is 14 residues long. Trimming removed 2 bases from V and 2 bases from J, with 9 bases in between. The germline V gene has CDR1 GTSNPN and CDR2 SVGIG (reference sequence). This CDR3 reads CAWSSGHNTGELFF. As DNA, the CDR3 is TGTGCCTGGAGTTCCGGCCACAACACCGGGGAGCTGTTTTTT.

The chain has TRBV6-5 and TRBJ2-1, with 13 positions matching TRBD2. Germline lookup yields CDR1 MNHEY and CDR2 SVGAGI. The CDR3 totals 14 residues. Trimming removed 6 bases from V and 5 bases from J; junction bases left unmatched: 1. CDR3 amino acids: CASRGLAGNNEQFF. In DNA form, the CDR3 reads TGTGCCAGCAGGGGACTAGCGGGGAACAATGAGCAGTTCTTC.

The genes are TRBV18 and TRBJ2-1; tentatively, D is TRBD1 (6 bases). Germline loops: CDR1 KGHSH, CDR2 LQKENI. The length of the CDR3 is 16 residues. Deletions cut 4 bases from V and 0 bases from J, with 13 bases between. CDR3 bases: TGTGCCAGCTCACTAAACGAACAGGGCTCCTACAATGAGCAGTTCTTC. As protein: CASSLNEQGSYNEQFF.

The chain uses TRBV7-2 and TRBJ1-4, with 9 bases matching TRBD1. The length of the CDR3 is 15 residues. The trim removed 1 base at V and 8 bases at J, leaving 5 bases unmatched. Germline V CDR1 and CDR2: SGHTA, FQGNSA. The CDR3 loop is CASSLGGTGWEKLFF. CDR3 in DNA: TGTGCCAGCAGCTTAGGAGGGACAGGGTGGGAAAAACTGTTTTTT.

The chain is built from TRBV6-4 and TRBJ1-1, with D possibly being TRBD1 (5 bases). There are 14 residues in the CDR3. V was cut by 6 bases and J by 0 bases, with 11 bases left in between. Germline CDR1 is MRHNA and CDR2 is SNTAGT. The CDR3 DNA reads as TGTGCCAGCAGAAAACAGGCTTTGAACACTGAAGCTTTCTTT. This codes for CASRKQALNTEAFF.

The chain uses TRBV6-5 and TRBJ1-1; 7 bases fit TRBD1. The V segment lost 6 bases and the J segment 1 base; nucleotides outside the gene matches: 8. The germline V gene has CDR1 MNHEY and CDR2 SVGAGI. The CDR3 spans 15 residues. As DNA, the CDR3 is TGTGCCAGCAGCCCCCGCAGGGGGGCGAACACTGAAGCTTTCTTT. The encoded protein is CASSPRRGANTEAFF.

In the case of this clone: In the same sample, other DNA sequences code for this CDR3. The chain employs TRBV19 and TRBJ1-6; TRBD1 matches 10 bases. Germline CDR1 LNHDA, CDR2 SQIVND (reference sequence). Trimming cost V 4 bases and J 7 bases; bases outside gene matches: 1. The CDR3 spans 14 residues. CDR3 in amino acids: CASSRTGGNSPLHF. Here the CDR3 DNA reads TGTGCCAGTAGTAGGACAGGGGGGAATTCACCCCTCCACTTT.